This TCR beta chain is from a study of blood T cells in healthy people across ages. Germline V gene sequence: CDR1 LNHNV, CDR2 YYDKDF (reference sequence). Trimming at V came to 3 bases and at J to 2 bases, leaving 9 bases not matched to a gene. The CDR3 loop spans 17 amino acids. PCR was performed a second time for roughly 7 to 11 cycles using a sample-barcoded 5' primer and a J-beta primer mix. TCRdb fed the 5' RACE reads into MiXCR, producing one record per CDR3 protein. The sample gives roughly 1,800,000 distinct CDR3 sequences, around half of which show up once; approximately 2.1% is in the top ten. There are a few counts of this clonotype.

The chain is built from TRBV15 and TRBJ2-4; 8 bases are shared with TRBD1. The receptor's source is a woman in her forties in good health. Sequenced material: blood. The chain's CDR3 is CATSSPGQGVPKNIQYF. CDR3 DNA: TGTGCCACCAGCAGCCCCGGACAGGGTGTGCCCAAAAACATTCAGTACTTC.